Listed below are T cell receptor beta chains from one sample, sequenced in a study of shared clonotypes between healthy human individuals. Produced via immunoSEQ multiplex PCR; TCRdb's table is partial and in-frame only. This table has about 2 million clones, 85% to 95% appearing once. Sequencing was performed on naive CD8+ T cells sorted from blood. These receptors were obtained from a man in his late teens or twenties in good health. Both conserved end residues are part of each CDR3. The D gene is left open where the match is weak. Clone size appears in some rows only: once, few, many, or a class for an expanded clone.

v_call	j_call	d_call	clone_size	cdr3_aa	cdr3_nt
TRBV27	TRBJ2-1	TRBD1	.	CASSRGTVGANSYNEQFF	TGTGCCAGCAGTAGAGGGACAGTCGGGGCCAACTCCTACAATGAGCAGTTCTTC
TRBV5-1	TRBJ1-1	.	.	CASSPQTRAPNTEAFF	TGCGCCAGCAGCCCCCAGACGCGTGCACCGAACACTGAAGCTTTCTTT
TRBV27	TRBJ1-2	.	few	CASRLRGGYGYTF	TGTGCCAGCAGATTACGCGGGGGCTATGGCTACACCTTC
TRBV28	TRBJ1-6	.	.	CASSFEGMVYNSPLHF	TGTGCCAGCAGTTTTGAGGGAATGGTCTATAATTCACCCCTCCACTTT
TRBV7-8	TRBJ2-7	.	.	CASSPPGVHEQYF	TGTGCCAGCAGTCCACCAGGGGTCCACGAGCAGTACTTC
TRBV9	TRBJ2-7	TRBD2	.	CASSESGRAEEQYF	TGTGCCAGCAGCGAAAGCGGGAGGGCGGAAGAGCAGTACTTC
TRBV7-9	TRBJ2-5	.	.	CASSLAGRETQYF	TGTGCCAGCAGCTTGGCGGGCCGGGAGACCCAGTACTTC
TRBV5-1	TRBJ1-1	.	.	CASSPRGATKMNTEAFF	TGCGCCAGCAGCCCCCGAGGGGCGACAAAGATGAACACTGAAGCTTTCTTT
TRBV2	TRBJ2-7	TRBD2	.	CATGLAGGPYEQYF	TGTGCCACAGGACTAGCGGGGGGCCCATACGAGCAGTACTTC
TRBV7-9	TRBJ2-3	.	.	CASSPILVDTQYF	TGTGCCAGCAGCCCAATTTTAGTAGATACGCAGTATTTT
TRBV7-2	TRBJ2-2	.	.	CASSPWTGELFF	TGTGCCAGCAGCCCGTGGACCGGGGAGCTGTTTTTT
TRBV6-1	TRBJ1-1	.	.	CASTRAGVDGTEAFF	TGTGCCAGCACCAGAGCGGGGGTGGATGGAACTGAAGCTTTCTTT
TRBV6-4	TRBJ1-6	TRBD1	few	CASRDRENSPLHF	TGTGCCAGCAGGGACAGGGAAAATTCACCCCTCCACTTT
TRBV11-2	TRBJ1-2	TRBD1	.	CASSIPGQNRIGYTF	TGTGCCAGCAGTATACCGGGACAGAATAGGATTGGCTACACCTTC
TRBV14	TRBJ2-7	.	.	CASGTLPGRGYPYEQYF	TGTGCCAGCGGAACTTTACCGGGACGAGGGTATCCCTACGAGCAGTACTTC
TRBV5-6	TRBJ2-1	.	.	CASSSQDNEQFF	TGTGCCAGCAGCTCACAGGACAATGAGCAGTTCTTC
TRBV27	TRBJ2-5	TRBD1	.	CASSLIPRQGQETQYF	TGTGCCAGCAGTTTAATCCCCCGACAGGGTCAAGAGACCCAGTACTTC
TRBV27	TRBJ1-1	.	.	CASSHPPAGVTEAFF	TGTGCCAGCAGTCACCCACCGGCGGGGGTGACTGAAGCTTTCTTT
TRBV18	TRBJ1-2	.	.	CASSPPAEYYGYTF	TGTGCCAGCTCACCACCGGCGGAATACTATGGCTACACCTTC
TRBV5-5	TRBJ2-7	.	.	CASSSTGSEQYF	TGTGCCAGCAGCTCTACAGGGTCCGAGCAGTACTTC
TRBV28	TRBJ1-5	.	.	CASSTQPQHF	TGTGCCAGCAGTACGCAGCCCCAGCATTTT
TRBV6-5	TRBJ1-6	.	.	CASSYSNSDSPLHF	TGTGCCAGCAGTTACTCGAACAGCGATTCACCCCTCCACTTT
TRBV2	TRBJ2-7	.	.	CASMRDSYEQYF	TGTGCCAGCATGAGAGACAGTTACGAGCAGTACTTC
TRBV6-6	TRBJ2-7	TRBD2	.	CASSSGTNEQYF	TGTGCCAGCAGTTCGGGGACTAACGAGCAGTACTTC
TRBV6-1	TRBJ2-7	.	.	CATSEVSYEQYF	TGTGCCACCTCCGAGGTAAGCTACGAGCAGTACTTC
TRBV6-5	TRBJ2-1	TRBD2	.	CASSQLADSYNEQFF	TGTGCCAGCAGTCAACTAGCGGACTCCTACAATGAGCAGTTCTTC
TRBV9	TRBJ2-7	.	.	CASSQGGAGSYEQYF	TGTGCCAGCAGCCAAGGGGGGGCAGGCTCCTACGAGCAGTACTTC
TRBV4-3	TRBJ2-2	TRBD1	.	CASSLEPTGGTTGELFF	TGCGCCAGCAGCCTCGAACCGACAGGGGGGACGACCGGGGAGCTGTTTTTT
TRBV7-9	TRBJ1-6	.	.	CASSLVGGGDSPLHF	TGTGCCAGCAGCTTAGTGGGAGGTGGGGATTCACCCCTCCACTTT
TRBV28	TRBJ2-7	.	.	CASSSPLERSSYEQYF	TGTGCCAGCAGTTCCCCCCTGGAACGTAGCTCCTACGAGCAGTACTTC
TRBV7-6	TRBJ2-1	.	.	CASSLVVSEQFF	TGTGCCAGCAGCTTAGTGGTCAGTGAGCAGTTCTTC
TRBV27	TRBJ2-1	.	.	CASSLSHSSSYNEQFF	TGTGCCAGCAGTTTATCCCACAGTAGCTCCTACAATGAGCAGTTCTTC
TRBV27	TRBJ1-5	.	.	CASSLAFNQPQHF	TGTGCCAGCAGTTTAGCATTCAATCAGCCCCAGCATTTT
TRBV27	TRBJ2-7	.	.	CASSLRPAYEQYF	TGTGCCAGCAGTTTAAGGCCAGCCTACGAGCAGTACTTC
TRBV27	TRBJ1-4	TRBD1	.	CASSLTGGDEKLFF	TGTGCCAGCAGTCTGACAGGGGGGGATGAAAAACTGTTTTTT
TRBV28	TRBJ2-7	TRBD1	.	CASSFRDRGWEQYF	TGTGCCAGCAGTTTTAGGGACAGGGGTTGGGAGCAGTACTTC